These 21 T cell receptor beta chains were sequenced from one sample in a study of blood T cell repertoires in COVID-19. Some clones are missing from TCRdb's copy, which holds only in-frame ones; the method was immunoSEQ multiplex PCR. The data contain about 130,000 clones, about 81% of them singletons. Sequenced sample: peripheral blood. The origin of the receptors is a woman aged 50 to 65 with acute or convalescent COVID-19.

Concerning this clone: An end of the junction differs from the germline gene, which may be a read error. Other DNA variants within this sample encode the same CDR3. The chain is built from TRBV7-9 and TRBJ1-2, with no clear D. The CDR3 spans 12 residues. In germline, CDR1 is SEHNR, CDR2 FQNEAQ (reference sequence). CDR3 residues: CASSFLNYGYTF. The DNA of the CDR3 is TGTGCTAGCAGCTTCCTTAACTATGGCTACACCTTC.

The V call is TRBV20-1, the J call TRBJ2-1; no firm D call. The V and J ends lost 3 bases and 6 bases respectively, with 15 bases between them. CDR1 and CDR2 (germline): DFQATT, SNEGSKA (reference sequence). This CDR3 comprises 14 residues. The CDR3 loop is CSASWRLMINEQFF. The DNA of the CDR3 is TGCAGTGCTAGTTGGCGGTTGATGATCAATGAGCAGTTCTTC.

In its sample, this clone was seen a few times. The chain has TRBV5-4 and TRBJ1-1; 7 bases line up with TRBD1. CDR1 SGHNT and CDR2 YYREEE come from the germline V gene (reference sequence). V trimming: 1 base; J trimming: 1 base; junction bases outside the gene matches: 4. This CDR3 is built from 15 residues. The chain's CDR3 is CASSLSTGANTEAFF. CDR3 in DNA: TGTGCCAGCAGCTTGTCTACAGGGGCGAACACTGAAGCTTTCTTT.

This clone turned up a few times. The chain employs TRBV15 and TRBJ1-4, with 9 bases matching TRBD1. CDR3 length: 15 residues. Unmatched junction bases numbered 3, after V lost 0 bases and J lost 7 bases. CDR1 and CDR2 (germline): LNHNV, YYDKDF (reference sequence). CDR3 coding DNA: TGTGCCACCAGCAGAGATGGGACAGGGTTTGAAAAACTGTTTTTT. Translated, it gives CATSRDGTGFEKLFF.

The chain carries TRBV11-2 and TRBJ1-2, with TRBD1 matching 8 bases. The germline CDR1 and CDR2 sequences are SGHAT and FQNNGV. Trimming at V came to 5 bases and at J to 1 base, leaving 6 bases not matched to a gene. This CDR3 has 15 amino acids. The CDR3 nucleotides read TGTGCCAGCAGCCCCTCCGGACAGGGTAACTATGGCTACACCTTC. Encoded protein: CASSPSGQGNYGYTF.

The J gene is TRBJ2-1, the V gene TRBV27; 7 bases fit TRBD2. Germline V gene data show CDR1 as MNHEY and CDR2 as SMNVEV (reference sequence). V was pared by 0 bases and J by 2 bases, with 1 base of the junction left unmatched. The CDR3 is 15 amino acids. The DNA of the CDR3 is TGTGCCAGCAGTTTATCAAGCGGGGCCTACAATGAGCAGTTCTTC. This encodes CASSLSSGAYNEQFF.

The rearrangement joins TRBV6-2 or TRBV6-3 to TRBJ1-6; TRBD1 aligns across 8 bases. The germline V gene encodes CDR1 MNHEY and CDR2 SVGEGT. The J segment lost 7 bases and the V segment lost 2 bases, leaving 4 bases of the junction unmatched. CDR3 length: 15 amino acids. DNA of the CDR3: TGTGCCAGCAGTTACCTTGGACAGGGCAATTCACCCCTCCACTTT. Amino acids: CASSYLGQGNSPLHF.

With regard to this clone: Different DNA sequences within this sample yield the same CDR3. The chain joins TRBV7-6 to TRBJ1-2; 7 bases are shared with TRBD1. Trimming at V came to 6 bases and at J to 2 bases, leaving 3 bases not matched to a gene. Germline loops: CDR1 SGHVS, CDR2 FNYEAQ. The CDR3 runs to 13 residues. The CDR3 reads CASSPTGNYGYTF. The CDR3 bases are TGTGCCAGCAGTCCGACAGGGAACTATGGCTACACCTTC.

This chain links TRBV5-4 with TRBJ1-4; D unresolved. Germline values: CDR1 SGHNT, CDR2 YYREEE (reference sequence). Trimming left V 1 base short and J 8 bases short, with 6 bases between. The CDR3 length is 12 residues. DNA for the CDR3: TGTGCCAGCAGCTTGTTGAGCGAAAAACTGTTTTTT. As protein: CASSLLSEKLFF.

The V call is TRBV2, the J call TRBJ1-4; D uncertain. CDR1 and CDR2 from the germline V gene are SNHLY and FYNNEI. The V end was cut by 6 bases, the J end by 2 bases, with 13 bases between. The CDR3 is 15 residues long. The DNA of the CDR3 is TGTGCCAGCAGGTGGCAGGTCGGTACTAATGAAAAACTGTTTTTT. Residues: CASRWQVGTNEKLFF.

Only a few counts were recorded for this clone. The gene calls are TRBV12-1 and TRBJ2-1; the table calls TRBD1, which could not be checked here. TRBV12-1 is noted as a pseudogene. CDR3 length: 17 amino acids. The CDR3 coding sequence is TGTGCCAGCAGCTCTTCCCTGACAGGGGGCTTGTGGAATGAGCAGTTCTTC. It yields the protein CASSSSLTGGLWNEQFF.

The chain joins TRBV19 to TRBJ1-1; D not certain. The CDR3 consists of 13 residues. CDR1 and CDR2 from the germline V gene are LNHDA and SQIVND (reference sequence). V was trimmed by 5 bases and J by 5 bases, leaving 12 bases between them. The CDR3 spells CASSVTSETEAFF. Written as DNA, the CDR3 is TGTGCCAGTAGTGTGACCTCGGAGACTGAAGCTTTCTTT. Filled out from reference TRBV19 and TRBJ1-1, the complete variable domain reads DGGITQSPKYLFRKEGQNVTLSCEQNLNHDAMYWYRQDPGQGLRLIYYSQIVNDFQKGDIAEGYSVSREKKESFPLTVTSAQKNPTAFYLCASSVTSETEAFFGQGTRLTVV.

The V gene is TRBV28, the J gene TRBJ2-1; D unresolved. CDR1 and CDR2 from the germline V gene are MDHEN and SYDVKM. The germline V and J ends were trimmed by 4 bases and 4 bases, with 8 bases remaining between them. The CDR3 loop spans 13 amino acids. The CDR3 reads CASSSTKYNEQFF. CDR3 DNA sequence: TGTGCCAGCAGTTCGACAAAATACAATGAGCAGTTCTTC.

This chain links TRBV5-5 with TRBJ2-1, with 7 bases fitting TRBD2. From germline, CDR1 is SGHKS and CDR2 YYEKEE (reference sequence). The CDR3 is 16 amino acids. With 4 bases clipped from V and 8 bases from J, the junction kept 15 bases outside the gene matches. This CDR3 is CASSPPLADVRDEQFF. CDR3 in DNA: TGTGCCAGCAGCCCCCCTCTAGCGGATGTTAGGGATGAGCAGTTCTTC. Looking up the rest from reference TRBV5-5 and TRBJ2-1 gives the full variable domain: DAGVTQSPTHLIKTRGQQVTLRCSPISGHKSVSWYQQVLGQGPQFIFQYYEKEERGRGNFPDRFSARQFPNYSSELNVNALLLGDSALYLCASSPPLADVRDEQFFGPGTRLTVL.

This sequence joins TRBV7-3 and TRBJ2-1, with D possibly TRBD2 on 6 matching bases. Germline V CDR1 and CDR2: SGHTA, FQGTGA. This CDR3 has 15 amino acids. V dropped 3 bases and J dropped 0 bases, with 9 bases sitting between them. This CDR3 is CASSFGGSSYNEQFF. The CDR3 DNA follows: TGTGCCAGCAGCTTCGGGGGTAGCTCCTACAATGAGCAGTTCTTC. Based on the CDR3 plus reference TRBV7-3 and TRBJ2-1, the full variable domain is GAGVSQTPSNKVTEKGKYVELRCDPISGHTALYWYRQSLGQGPEFLIYFQGTGAADDSGLPNDRFFAVRPEGSVSTLKIQRTERGDSAVYLCASSFGGSSYNEQFFGPGTRLTVL.

The rearrangement links TRBV4-2 to TRBJ2-1, with D perhaps matching TRBD2 (6 bases). The germline V and J ends were trimmed by 1 base and 2 bases, with 18 bases remaining between them. This CDR3 region has 18 residues. Germline loops: CDR1 LGHNA, CDR2 YNFKEQ. In nucleotides, the CDR3 is TGTGCCAGCAGCCAAGTGGTTCTCGGCGGGGTAACCTACAATGAGCAGTTCTTC. Encoded protein: CASSQVVLGGVTYNEQFF.

This clone has a single count. The gene calls are TRBV19 and TRBJ2-5; TRBD1 matches at 9 bases. The V gene's germline CDR1 is LNHDA and CDR2 SQIVND (reference sequence). The CDR3 length is 18 residues. V was clipped by 4 bases and J by 5 bases; unmatched bases: 17. CDR3 bases: TGTGCCAGTAGTACCGACCACAGGGGGCTGTGGAATATGGAGACCCAGTACTTC. Residues: CASSTDHRGLWNMETQYF.

The gene calls are TRBV21-1 and TRBJ2-1; TRBD2, the table's D call, lacks a check against the DNA. TRBV21-1 is classified as a pseudogene. The CDR3 totals 17 residues. CDR3 sequence (DNA): TGTGCCAGCAGCATGAGCGGGAGGGCAAGCTCCTACAATGAGCAGTTCTTC. Its translation is CASSMSGRASSYNEQFF.

The chain has TRBV5-1 and TRBJ2-1; possible D gene TRBD1, 6 bases. Trimming took 4 bases from V and 7 from J, leaving 18 bases between them. In germline, CDR1 is SGHRS, CDR2 YFSETQ. This CDR3 comprises 15 residues. The CDR3 DNA reads as TGCGCCAGCAGCGAGGGGGTTGAAGGTTCGAATGAGCAGTTCTTC. The encoded protein is CASSEGVEGSNEQFF.

This sequence joins TRBV5-1 and TRBJ2-6; perhaps TRBD2 as D (5 bases). With 0 bases removed from V and 2 bases from J, the gap between germline ends came to 6 bases. Looked up from germline, CDR1 is SGHRS and CDR2 is YFSETQ. This CDR3 has 15 residues. The CDR3 DNA is TGCGCCAGCAGCTTGGACGGGACTGGGGCCAACGTCCTGACTTTC. Translated, it gives CASSLDGTGANVLTF.

This chain links TRBV28 with TRBJ2-3, with a weak D call TRBD1 (5 bases). This CDR3 comprises 15 residues. Germline lookup yields CDR1 MDHEN and CDR2 SYDVKM. V lost 5 bases to trimming and J lost 4 bases, with 16 bases between them. DNA for the CDR3: TGTGCCAGCAGTCTTACAGGATCAGTATCAGATACGCAGTATTTT. Residues: CASSLTGSVSDTQYF.